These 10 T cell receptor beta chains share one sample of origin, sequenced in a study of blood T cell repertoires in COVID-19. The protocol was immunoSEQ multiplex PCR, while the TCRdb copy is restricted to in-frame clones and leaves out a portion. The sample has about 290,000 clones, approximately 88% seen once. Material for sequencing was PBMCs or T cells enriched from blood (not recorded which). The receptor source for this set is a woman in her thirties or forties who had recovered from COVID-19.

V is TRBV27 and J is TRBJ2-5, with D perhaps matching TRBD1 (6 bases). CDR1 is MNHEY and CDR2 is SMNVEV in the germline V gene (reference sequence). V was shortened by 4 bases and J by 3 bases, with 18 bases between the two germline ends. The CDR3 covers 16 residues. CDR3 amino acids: CASSSQGGVEKETQYF. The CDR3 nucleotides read TGTGCCAGCAGTTCGCAAGGGGGTGTGGAAAAAGAGACCCAGTACTTC.

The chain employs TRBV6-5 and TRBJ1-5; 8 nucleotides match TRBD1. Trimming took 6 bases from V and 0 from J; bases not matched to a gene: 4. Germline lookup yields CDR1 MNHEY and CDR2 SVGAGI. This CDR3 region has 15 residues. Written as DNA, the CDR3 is TGTGCCAGCAGATCGGACAGGGATAGCAATCAGCCCCAGCATTTT. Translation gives CASRSDRDSNQPQHF.

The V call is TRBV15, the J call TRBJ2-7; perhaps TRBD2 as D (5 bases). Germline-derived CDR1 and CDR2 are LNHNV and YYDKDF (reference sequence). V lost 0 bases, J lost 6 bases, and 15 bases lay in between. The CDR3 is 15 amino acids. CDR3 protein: CATSRDPRGSSEQYF. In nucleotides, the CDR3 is TGTGCCACCAGCAGAGATCCCCGGGGATCGTCCGAGCAGTACTTC.

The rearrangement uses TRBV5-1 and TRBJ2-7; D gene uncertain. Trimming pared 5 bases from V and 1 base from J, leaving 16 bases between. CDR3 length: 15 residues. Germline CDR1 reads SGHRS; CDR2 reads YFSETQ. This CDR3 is CASRQTAGQSYEQYF. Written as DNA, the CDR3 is TGCGCCAGCAGACAGACGGCCGGTCAGTCCTACGAGCAGTACTTC.

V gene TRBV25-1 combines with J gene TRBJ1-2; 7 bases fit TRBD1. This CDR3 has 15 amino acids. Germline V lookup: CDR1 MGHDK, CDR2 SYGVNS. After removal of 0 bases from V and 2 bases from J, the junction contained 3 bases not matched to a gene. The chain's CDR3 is CASSEYTGVNYGYTF. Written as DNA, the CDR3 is TGTGCCAGCAGTGAATACACAGGGGTGAACTATGGCTACACCTTC.

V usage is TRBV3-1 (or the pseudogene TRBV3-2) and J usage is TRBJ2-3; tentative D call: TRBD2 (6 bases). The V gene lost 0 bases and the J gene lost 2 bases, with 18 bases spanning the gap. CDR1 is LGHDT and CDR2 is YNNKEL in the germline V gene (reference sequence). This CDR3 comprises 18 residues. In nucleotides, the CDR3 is TGTGCCAGCAGCCAAGATGGTTTTGTAGGACTAAACACAGATACGCAGTATTTT. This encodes CASSQDGFVGLNTDTQYF.

This CDR3 reads CAWRRGGNYNEQFF. The CDR3 DNA follows: TGTGCCTGGAGAAGGGGGGGGAACTACAATGAGCAGTTCTTC. The J gene is TRBJ2-1, the V gene TRBV30, with D possibly matching TRBD2 (7 bases). CDR1 GTSNPN and CDR2 SVGIG come from the germline V gene (reference sequence). V was shortened by 3 bases and J by 3 bases, with 12 bases between the two germline ends. The CDR3 length is 14 residues.

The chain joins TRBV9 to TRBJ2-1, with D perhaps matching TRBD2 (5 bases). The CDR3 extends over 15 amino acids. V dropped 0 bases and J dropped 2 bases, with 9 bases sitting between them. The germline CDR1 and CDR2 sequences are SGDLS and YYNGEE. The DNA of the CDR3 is TGTGCCAGCAGCGTAGGAGCTAGCCCCTACAATGAGCAGTTCTTC. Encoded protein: CASSVGASPYNEQFF.

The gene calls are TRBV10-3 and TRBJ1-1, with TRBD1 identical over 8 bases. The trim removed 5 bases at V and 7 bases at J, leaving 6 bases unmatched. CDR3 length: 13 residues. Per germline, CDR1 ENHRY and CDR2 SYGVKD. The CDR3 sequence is CAISTTGDVEAFF. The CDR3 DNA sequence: TGTGCCATCAGTACGACAGGGGATGTTGAAGCTTTCTTT.

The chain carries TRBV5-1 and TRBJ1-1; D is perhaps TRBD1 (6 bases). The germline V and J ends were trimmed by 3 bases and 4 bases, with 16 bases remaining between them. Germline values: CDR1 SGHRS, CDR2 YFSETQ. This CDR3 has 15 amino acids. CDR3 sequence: CASSSGGARGTEAFF. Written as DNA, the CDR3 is TGCGCCAGCAGCTCGGGGGGGGCGCGAGGCACTGAAGCTTTCTTT.